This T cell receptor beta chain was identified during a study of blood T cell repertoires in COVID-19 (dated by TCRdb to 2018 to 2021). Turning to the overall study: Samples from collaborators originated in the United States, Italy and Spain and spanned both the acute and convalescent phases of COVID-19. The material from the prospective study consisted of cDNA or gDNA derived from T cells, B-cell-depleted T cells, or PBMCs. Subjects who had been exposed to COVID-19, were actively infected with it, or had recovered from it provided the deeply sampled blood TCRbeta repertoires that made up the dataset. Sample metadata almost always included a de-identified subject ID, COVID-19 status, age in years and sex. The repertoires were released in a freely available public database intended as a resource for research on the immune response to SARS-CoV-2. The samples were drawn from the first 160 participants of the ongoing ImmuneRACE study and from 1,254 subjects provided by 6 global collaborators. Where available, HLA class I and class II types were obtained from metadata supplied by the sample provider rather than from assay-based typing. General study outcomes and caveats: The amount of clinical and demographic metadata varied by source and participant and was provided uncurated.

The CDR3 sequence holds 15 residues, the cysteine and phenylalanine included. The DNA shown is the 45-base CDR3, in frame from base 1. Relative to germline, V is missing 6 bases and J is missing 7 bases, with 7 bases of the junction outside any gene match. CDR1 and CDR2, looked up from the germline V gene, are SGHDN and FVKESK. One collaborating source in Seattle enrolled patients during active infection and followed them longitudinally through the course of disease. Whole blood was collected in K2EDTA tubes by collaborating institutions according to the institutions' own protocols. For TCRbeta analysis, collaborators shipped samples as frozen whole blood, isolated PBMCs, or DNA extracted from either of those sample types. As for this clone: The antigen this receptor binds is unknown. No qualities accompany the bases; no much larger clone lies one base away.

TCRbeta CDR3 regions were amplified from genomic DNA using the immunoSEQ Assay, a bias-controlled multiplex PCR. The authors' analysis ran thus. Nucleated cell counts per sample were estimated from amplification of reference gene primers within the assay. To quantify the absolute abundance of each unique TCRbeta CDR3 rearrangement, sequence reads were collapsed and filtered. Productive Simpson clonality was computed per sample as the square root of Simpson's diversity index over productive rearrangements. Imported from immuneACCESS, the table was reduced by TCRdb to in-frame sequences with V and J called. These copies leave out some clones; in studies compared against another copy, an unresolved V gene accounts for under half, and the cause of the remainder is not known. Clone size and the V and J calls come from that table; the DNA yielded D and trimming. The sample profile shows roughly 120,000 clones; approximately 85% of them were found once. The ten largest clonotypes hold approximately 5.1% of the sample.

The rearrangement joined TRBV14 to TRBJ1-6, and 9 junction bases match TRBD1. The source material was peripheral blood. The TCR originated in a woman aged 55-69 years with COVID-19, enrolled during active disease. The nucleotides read TGTGCCAGCAGGCAACAGGGGGCGCGGAATTCACCCCTCCACTTT. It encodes CASRQQGARNSPLHF. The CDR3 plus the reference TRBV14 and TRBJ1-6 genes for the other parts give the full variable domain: EAGVTQFPSHSVIEKGQTVTLRCDPISGHDNLYWYRRVMGKEIKFLLHFVKESKQDESGMPNNRFLAERTGGTYSTLKVQPAELEDSGVYFCASRQQGARNSPLHFGNGTRLTVT.